The clone carrying this T cell receptor (beta chain) has at least ten counts. RNA-based 3' RACE libraries used unique molecular identifiers. One entry per CDR3 protein results from TCRdb running MiXCR on the 3' RACE reads. The sample yields 40,000 to 50,000 distinct CDR3 sequences, around 4.7% seen once. The germline V and J ends were trimmed by 0 bases and 4 bases, with 12 bases remaining between them. Per germline, CDR1 SGHAT and CDR2 FQNNGV. The CDR3 spans 15 residues. This sample is part of a study of HIV-infected children after antiretroviral therapy interruption. Documented treatment: PENTA 11 planned treatment interruption arm or continuous ART arm.

This clonotype was obtained from a pool of human donors with HIV. The sequences come from CD45RA+ CD4+ T cells from PBMCs, pooled from several time points, collected from a donor given antiretroviral therapy, either interrupted or continuous. This sample's subset: naive CD4+ CD45RA+ CD45RO- T cells. The chain is built from TRBV11-2 and TRBJ1-1, with D perhaps matching TRBD1 (6 bases). The CDR3 nucleotides are TGTGCCAGCAGCTTAGATCGGACAGACGGCACTGAAGCTTTCTTT. This sequence encodes CASSLDRTDGTEAFF. The full variable domain, completed using reference TRBV11-2 and TRBJ1-1, is EAGVAQSPRYKIIEKRQSVAFWCNPISGHATLYWYQQILGQGPKLLIQFQNNGVVDDSQLPKDRFSAERLKGVDSTLKIQPAKLEDSAVYLCASSLDRTDGTEAFFGQGTRLTVV.